This TCR beta chain emerged from a study of blood T cells in healthy people across ages. The authors drew around 9.3 milliliters of peripheral blood from each donor. Primers used in a second PCR of roughly 6 to 12 cycles were a sample-barcoded 5' primer and a J-beta primer mix. With 12 random nucleotides, a template-switch adaptor tagged each individual cDNA molecule. TCRdb recomputed calls from the 5' RACE reads with MiXCR, one row per CDR3 protein. This table holds roughly 2 million distinct CDR3 sequences, about 50% found once. Only a few counts were recorded for this clonotype. The CDR3 has 18 residues. Germline CDR1 is DFQATT and CDR2 is SNEGSKA (reference sequence). Germline trimming cut 5 bases from V and 1 base from J; bases unmatched to any gene: 14.

The chain couples TRBV20-1 to TRBJ1-4; 9 bases match TRBD1. The sequencing input was blood. The receptor's source is a woman between 40 and 55 years old in good health. The DNA for the CDR3 is TGCAGTGCTTCCGTTCGGACAGGGGTCCTCTTAACTAATGAAAAACTGTTTTTT. Its protein is CSASVRTGVLLTNEKLFF.